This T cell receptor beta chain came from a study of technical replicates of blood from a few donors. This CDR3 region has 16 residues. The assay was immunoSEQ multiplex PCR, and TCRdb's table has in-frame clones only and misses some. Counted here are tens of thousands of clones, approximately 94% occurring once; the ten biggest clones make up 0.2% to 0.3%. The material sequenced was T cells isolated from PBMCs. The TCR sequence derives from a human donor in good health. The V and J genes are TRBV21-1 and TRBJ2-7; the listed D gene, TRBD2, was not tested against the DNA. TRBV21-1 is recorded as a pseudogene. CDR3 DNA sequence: TGTGCCAGCAGCAAACCGCCGGAGCGGTCTTCCTACGAGCAGTACTTC. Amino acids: CASSKPPERSSYEQYF.